These 17 T cell receptor beta chains were sequenced from one sample in a study of cytomegalovirus exposure and HLA in healthy donors. It was with 60 Vbeta and 13 Jbeta primers that the PCR ran. Sequencing was performed with immunoSEQ multiplex PCR; in TCRdb, only in-frame clones are kept and a portion is missing. Found here are about 110,000 clones, 75% to 90% of them singletons; the top ten hold 0.2% to 0.3%. The source material was PBMCs. Receptors originate from a man aged 50 to 60 in good health and CMV-seronegative.

This clone was seen a few times. The chain links TRBV5-4 to TRBJ2-7; 14 bases are a match to TRBD2. Looked up from germline, CDR1 is SGHNT and CDR2 is YYREEE (reference sequence). This CDR3 region has 16 residues. With V trimmed by 4 bases and J by 3 bases, 6 bases remained unmatched. The CDR3 nucleotides read TGTGCCAGCAGCAGTGGGACTAGCGGGAGTATCTACGAGCAGTACTTC. Translated, it gives CASSSGTSGSIYEQYF.

V is TRBV9 and J is TRBJ2-5, with D perhaps matching TRBD2 (7 bases). Trimming cost V 4 bases and J 5 bases, with 24 bases left between them. The CDR3 loop spans 17 amino acids. The germline V gene has CDR1 SGDLS and CDR2 YYNGEE. The CDR3 coding sequence is TGTGCCAGCAGCTCCCGAGGGGGGGAGGAGCAAGGGGAGACCCAGTACTTC. This gives the protein CASSSRGGEEQGETQYF.

The chain carries TRBV18 and TRBJ1-1; 9 positions agree with TRBD1. Trimming took 3 bases from V and 6 from J; bases not matched to a gene: 8. The CDR3 length is 15 residues. Germline V lookup: CDR1 KGHSH, CDR2 LQKENI. In DNA, the CDR3 is TGTGCCAGCTCACCGGGACAGGGAGGTGTTTCTGAAGCTTTCTTT. Translating it yields CASSPGQGGVSEAFF.

This clone has just one count. This rearrangement joins TRBV29-1 to TRBJ2-7, with TRBD2 identical over 8 bases. The V and J ends lost 3 bases and 8 bases, in that order; junction bases with no gene match: 6. Germline CDR1 SQVTM, CDR2 ANQGSEA. The CDR3 has 12 residues. CDR3 bases: TGCAGCGTTGATATGGCTAGCGGGCAGCAGTACTTC. This codes for CSVDMASGQQYF.

The V gene is TRBV30, the J gene TRBJ2-3; TRBD2 matches at 7 bases. The germline CDR1 and CDR2 sequences are GTSNPN and SVGIG (reference sequence). There are 13 residues in the CDR3. The trim removed 7 bases at V and 2 bases at J, leaving 6 bases unmatched. CDR3 DNA: TGTGCCTTTACCGGGACTAACACAGATACGCAGTATTTT. Its protein is CAFTGTNTDTQYF.

The chain has TRBV7-2 and TRBJ1-5; no definite D call. Looked up from germline, CDR1 is SGHTA and CDR2 is FQGNSA. The CDR3 is made up of 16 amino acids. Deletions cut 0 bases from V and 2 bases from J, with 11 bases between. CDR3 bases: TGTGCCAGCAGCTTAGCGCACGTTTCGGGCAATCAGCCCCAGCATTTT. As protein: CASSLAHVSGNQPQHF.

This clone turned up a few times. The chain has TRBV7-9 and TRBJ2-2; possible D gene TRBD1, 6 bases. Germline V CDR1 and CDR2: SEHNR, FQNEAQ (reference sequence). The germline V and J ends were trimmed by 7 bases and 4 bases, with 16 bases remaining between them. This CDR3 region has 15 residues. The CDR3 reads CASTLEGQITGELFF. As DNA, the CDR3 is TGTGCCAGCACCCTAGAGGGACAAATCACCGGGGAGCTGTTTTTT.

J is TRBJ2-7 and V is TRBV27; maybe TRBD1 (6 bases). CDR3 length: 16 residues. Germline CDR1 reads MNHEY; CDR2 reads SMNVEV (reference sequence). Deletions cut 5 bases from V and 0 bases from J, with 17 bases between. The CDR3 nucleotides are TGTGCCAGCAGTCCGATCGGACAGACCCTCTCCTACGAGCAGTACTTC. Its protein product is CASSPIGQTLSYEQYF.

The genes are TRBV7-2 and TRBJ2-2; 11 nucleotides match TRBD2. The germline V gene encodes CDR1 SGHTA and CDR2 FQGNSA. The CDR3 loop spans 16 amino acids. Trimming removed 2 bases from V and 4 bases from J; junction bases left unmatched: 3. The DNA of the CDR3 is TGTGCCAGCAGCTTACTAGCGGGAGGTCCCACCGGGGAGCTGTTTTTT. This sequence encodes CASSLLAGGPTGELFF.

Concerning this clone itself: The sample carries other DNA sequences with the same CDR3. The chain combines TRBV9 with TRBJ2-1; a possible D gene is TRBD2 (6 bases). The CDR3 length is 13 residues. V was cut by 0 bases and J by 7 bases, with 8 bases left in between. Germline V gene data show CDR1 as SGDLS and CDR2 as YYNGEE. The CDR3 loop is CASSVAGGNEQFF. DNA of the CDR3: TGTGCCAGCAGCGTAGCCGGAGGGAATGAGCAGTTCTTC.

V and J are TRBV7-9 and TRBJ1-5; D unresolved. Germline-derived CDR1 and CDR2 are SEHNR and FQNEAQ (reference sequence). The CDR3 sequence is 14 residues long. Trimming left V 1 base short and J 4 bases short, with 8 bases between. The CDR3, as DNA: TGTGCCAGCAGCTTAGGGCGGCTTAATCAGCCCCAGCATTTT. It is translated as CASSLGRLNQPQHF.

The rearrangement joins TRBV27 to TRBJ2-6; D is undetermined. The CDR3 contains 15 residues. The germline V gene encodes CDR1 MNHEY and CDR2 SMNVEV (reference sequence). V was pared by 8 bases and J by 0 bases, with 11 bases between. CDR3 in DNA: TGTGCCAGCCGAGCCTGGGCCTCTGGGGCCAACGTCCTGACTTTC. The encoded protein is CASRAWASGANVLTF. The whole variable domain, filled in from reference TRBV27 and TRBJ2-6, reads EAQVTQNPRYLITVTGKKLTVTCSQNMNHEYMSWYRQDPGLGLRQIYYSMNVEVTDKGDVPEGYKVSRKEKRNFPLILESPSPNQTSLYFCASRAWASGANVLTFGAGSRLTVL.

This clone was detected only a few times. The chain uses TRBV19 and TRBJ1-5; 8 bases are a match to TRBD1. CDR3 size: 17 residues. The V segment lost 7 bases and the J segment 4 bases; nucleotides outside the gene matches: 15. In germline, CDR1 is LNHDA, CDR2 SQIVND (reference sequence). CDR3 in DNA: TGTGCCAGTACCTCTCGGGGGGAGGGACAGGTAAATCAGCCCCAGCATTTT. It specifies CASTSRGEGQVNQPQHF.

The rearrangement joins TRBV6-1 to TRBJ2-1; D perhaps matches TRBD2 (5 bases). CDR3 length equals 16 residues. V lost 4 bases to trimming and J lost 4 bases, with 17 bases between them. CDR1 is MNHNS and CDR2 is SASEGT in the germline V gene. The CDR3 coding sequence is TGTGCCAGCAGTGTCCCCGGCAAGGGAGATTACAATGAGCAGTTCTTC. Translation gives CASSVPGKGDYNEQFF.

V and J are TRBV6-5 and TRBJ1-2, with D unresolved. The CDR3 is 14 residues long. Germline CDR1 and CDR2: MNHEY and SVGAGI. V was trimmed by 10 bases and J by 4 bases, leaving 19 bases between them. The CDR3 reads CATHQTDVRYGYTF. DNA for the CDR3: TGTGCCACACACCAAACAGACGTTCGCTATGGCTACACCTTC.

V is TRBV2 and J is TRBJ2-1; tentative D call: TRBD2 (7 bases). Germline V gene lookup returns CDR1 SNHLY and CDR2 FYNNEI. V lost 3 bases and J 8 bases, leaving 14 bases between the germline ends. The CDR3 has 14 residues. The CDR3 protein is CASSDVEGGDEQFF. The CDR3 DNA sequence: TGTGCCAGCAGTGATGTGGAGGGGGGGGATGAGCAGTTCTTC.

The chain joins TRBV15 to TRBJ1-5; 7 nucleotides line up with TRBD1. Trimming cost V 5 bases and J 5 bases; bases outside gene matches: 3. The length of the CDR3 is 13 residues. The germline gives CDR1 LNHNV, CDR2 YYDKDF (reference sequence). CDR3 coding DNA: TGTGCCACCAGCCCTACAGGGGATCAGCCCCAGCATTTT. This translates into CATSPTGDQPQHF. The full variable domain, in which reference TRBV15 and TRBJ1-5 provide the parts outside the CDR3, is DAMVIQNPRYQVTQFGKPVTLSCSQTLNHNVMYWYQQKSSQAPKLLFHYYDKDFNNEADTPDNFQSRRPNTSFCFLDIRSPGLGDTAMYLCATSPTGDQPQHFGDGTRLSIL.